This T cell receptor beta chain is from a study of T cell clonotyping in hematopoietic cell transplantation (dated by TCRdb to about 2021). Regarding the study in general: A total of under 150 blood samples were collected in the study from roughly 40 consecutive transplant recipients and their related donors. Recruitment of patients ran from 2015 to January 2017, and follow-up continued until late 2020 or until death. What the work shows at the level of the full study, not this receptor alone: Recipient repertoires showed only a small fraction of overlap with donor repertoires, and over 95% appeared de novo at the given depth. Sample size was limited, and cells were not sorted, so CD4 and CD8 repertoire contributions could not be separated. After transplant, TCR diversity in recipients dropped, and pathologically expanded clonotypes climbed progressively between day 30 and day 180. Inverse Simpson Index values from donors and from recipients before transplant predicted broader TCR repertoire diversity after transplant.

The immunoSEQ assay, a bias-controlled multiplex PCR using V- and J-specific primers, was used to amplify TCR beta CDR3 regions from genomic DNA. In a second PCR step, a proprietary barcode and Illumina adapter sequences were attached to the CDR3 amplicons. An Illumina MiSeq instrument was used for sequencing of the CDR3 libraries. The original methods were these. immunoSEQ Analyzer 3.0 was used for export and quality control, with R Bioconductor and Immunarch used for downstream analyses. Repertoire metrics were calculated using only productive rearrangements within the normalized downsampled data set. Clonotypes larger than 5 templates in the normalized cohort were defined as pathologically expanded. The Inverse Simpson Index was used to measure repertoire diversity. The non-normalized data set was used for CMV-specificity analyses so that all clonotypes could be captured. TCRdb provides this immuneACCESS table in a form limited to in-frame rearrangements. Some clones are lacking; in checked studies, under half of them reflect an unresolved V gene, and why the rest are absent is not known. V and J calls and clone size come straight from that table; D and trimming were deduced from the DNA. The sample table records approximately 9,500 clones; about 76% of these occur just once. Of the sample, about 9% is held by the ten largest clones.

The sample's time point, from its label and the paper: 30 days after allo-HCT. Blood from recipients was drawn about 28 days before transplant and again at days 30, 100 and 180 after transplant. Using Nuclei Lysis Solution, genomic DNA was extracted from unfractionated peripheral blood mononuclear cells that were either fresh or cryopreserved. A remark on this clone: It has no known antigen specificity. No much larger clone is present one base from it, and per-base qualities are unavailable.

Reading the germline V gene (reference sequence) gives CDR1 SEHNR and CDR2 FQNEAQ. The CDR3 starts with the cysteine, ends with the phenylalanine, and has 16 residues. Only the CDR3 part of the read is kept: 48 bases, read in frame from the first base. Trimming takes 5 bases off V and 0 bases off J; junction bases not matched to a gene: 9. Recombination connected TRBV7-9 to TRBJ2-7, with 8 middle bases fitting TRBD2. This clonotype was sampled from a female patient in her thirties or forties who had an allogeneic stem cell transplant from a related donor, so T cells may come from the graft donor. Some clones in this sample may be carry-over from other donors' samples. The sequencing here drew on PBMCs, taken 30 days after allogeneic stem cell transplant. The CDR3 amino acid sequence is: CASSPMTSVSSYEQYF. The nucleotide sequence is TGTGCCAGCAGCCCGATGACTAGCGTAAGCTCCTACGAGCAGTACTTC.